Reported below is one T cell receptor beta chain. Its antigen is not identified. This entry belongs to a study of shared clonotypes between healthy human individuals. At the level of the study: Three men and a couple of women, aged 18 to 49, were donors.

Repertoires were generated with immunoSEQ multiplex PCR, while TCRdb's copy carries only in-frame clones and drops some. The sample has hundreds of thousands of clones, 85% to 95% seen once. The V and J ends lost 2 bases and 5 bases respectively, with 15 bases between them. This CDR3 contains 15 residues. CDR1 and CDR2 (germline): MNHEY, SMNVEV (reference sequence). Study results and caveats: Non-shared clonotypes displayed generation probabilities falling below those of clonotypes present in all four donors. Naive CD4 clonotype sharing across several donors was roughly 5%. Specimens sampled were limited to blood, with tissue repertoires likely differing.

Naive CD8 cells were CD45RO-negative, positively selected for CCR7, excluding terminally differentiated effector memory CD45RA+ cells. Specimen: naive CD8+ T cells sorted from blood. The V and J genes are TRBV27 and TRBJ1-1, with D unresolved. This clonotype was sampled from a woman in her twenties or thirties in good health. The CDR3 spells CASSLQNPRRTEAFF. In DNA form, the CDR3 reads TGTGCCAGCAGTTTACAGAACCCAAGGAGGACTGAAGCTTTCTTT.